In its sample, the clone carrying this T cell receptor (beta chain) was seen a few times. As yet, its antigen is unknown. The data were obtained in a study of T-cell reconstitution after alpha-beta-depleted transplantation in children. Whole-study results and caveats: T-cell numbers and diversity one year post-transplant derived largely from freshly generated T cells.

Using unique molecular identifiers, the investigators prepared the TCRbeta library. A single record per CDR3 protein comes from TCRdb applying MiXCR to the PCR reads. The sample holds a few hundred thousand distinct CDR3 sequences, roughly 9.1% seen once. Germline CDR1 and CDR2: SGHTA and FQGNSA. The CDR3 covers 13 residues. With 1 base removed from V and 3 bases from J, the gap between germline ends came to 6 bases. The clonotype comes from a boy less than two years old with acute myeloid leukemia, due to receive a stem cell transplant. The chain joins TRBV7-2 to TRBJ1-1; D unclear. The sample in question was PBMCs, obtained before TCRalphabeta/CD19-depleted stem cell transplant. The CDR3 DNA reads TGTGCCAGCAGCTTAGGGTGGGACACTGAAGCTTTCTTT. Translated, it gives CASSLGWDTEAFF.